This T cell receptor beta chain was sequenced for a study of shared clonotypes between healthy human individuals. Libraries were prepared by immunoSEQ multiplex PCR; TCRdb keeps only in-frame clonotypes and omits some of them. The table records about 2 million clones, about 95% of them present only once. With regard to this clone: Its antigen is as yet unknown. The identical CDR3 is also encoded by other nucleotide sequences in the sample.

General study findings and limits: Estimated clonotype richness was generally higher in naive than memory subsets. Rarefaction showed that sequencing of sorted subsets was incomplete (despite large depth).

Naive CD8 isolation took CD45RO-negative cells positively selected for CCR7 and excluded terminally differentiated effector memory CD45RA+ cells. The sequence was obtained from a man aged 18 to 30 in good health. The sequencing sample was made of naive CD8+ T cells sorted from blood.

The CDR3 loop is CASSLGQGEYEQYF. The CDR3 nucleotides are TGTGCCAGCAGCCTTGGACAGGGGGAGTACGAGCAGTACTTC. This chain connects TRBV13 to TRBJ2-7; 10 bases match TRBD1. Unmatched junction bases numbered 5, after V lost 5 bases and J lost 4 bases. The CDR3 runs to 14 residues. Per germline, CDR1 PRHDT and CDR2 FYEKMQ (reference sequence). Supplemented by reference TRBV13 and TRBJ2-7, the full variable domain reads AAGVIQSPRHLIKEKRETATLKCYPIPRHDTVYWYQQGPGQDPQFLISFYEKMQSDKGSIPDRFSAQQFSDYHSELNMSSLELGDSALYFCASSLGQGEYEQYFGPGTRLTVT.